The rows below give T cell receptor beta chains drawn from one sample of a study of cytomegalovirus exposure and HLA in healthy donors. TCRdb keeps only in-frame clones here, not all; method: immunoSEQ multiplex PCR. The repertoire holds 95,000 to 120,000 clones, with 70% to 85% as singletons. Sequencing was carried out using PBMCs. The receptors come from a woman between 18 and 30 years old in good health and CMV-seronegative. The CDR3 runs from the conserved cysteine through the conserved F or W. D genes are given only for firm matches. Size tells how often a clone was seen (once, few, many) or the class of an expanded clone, and some rows leave it out.

d_call cdr3_length j_call v_call clone_size cdr3_nt cdr3_aa
. 15 TRBJ1-4 TRBV19 . TGTGCCAGTAGTTCATCGGGGATTCCTAATGAAAAACTGTTTTTT CASSSSGIPNEKLFF
. 14 TRBJ2-3 TRBV7-2 . TGTGCCAGCAGTCCGCGGACAGGCACAGATACGCAGTATTTT CASSPRTGTDTQYF
TRBD1 13 TRBJ1-2 TRBV27 . TGTGCCACCCGGACAGGAGCTAACTATGGCTACACCTTC CATRTGANYGYTF
TRBD2 16 TRBJ2-5 TRBV28 . TGTGCCAGCAGTTTAGGGGCAGGGAGGGGTCCAGAGACCCAGTACTTC CASSLGAGRGPETQYF
. 16 TRBJ2-2 TRBV5-4 . TGTGCCAGCAGCCCCGAGGGTAGGGTGAACACCGGGGAGCTGTTTTTT CASSPEGRVNTGELFF
. 15 TRBJ1-3 TRBV28 . TGTGCCAGCAGTCAGGGGATCTATTCTGGAAACACCATATATTTT CASSQGIYSGNTIYF
TRBD1 16 TRBJ1-6 TRBV6-1 . TGTGCCAGCAGTGATTCCTTCAGGGGGCAGGATCCACCCCTCCACTTT CASSDSFRGQDPPLHF
. 15 TRBJ2-2 TRBV7-8 . TGTGCCAGCAGCTCCACCAGGGGTAGCACCGGGGAGCTGTTTTTT CASSSTRGSTGELFF
. 12 TRBJ1-1 TRBV15 . TGTGCCACCTCGACAGGCGACACTGAAGCTTTCTTT CATSTGDTEAFF
TRBD2 15 TRBJ2-3 TRBV5-1 . TGCGCCAGCAGCTTGTCGGGGGGGAGTCCCGATACGCAGTATTTT CASSLSGGSPDTQYF
. 14 TRBJ2-2 TRBV11-1 . TGTGCCACCCAAACAGGAACGAACACCGGGGAGCTGTTTTTT CATQTGTNTGELFF
TRBD1 15 TRBJ2-1 TRBV6-5 few TGTGCCAGCAGTTTACAGGGACAGCCTCGCGGTGAGCAGTTCTTC CASSLQGQPRGEQFF
TRBD1 15 TRBJ1-1 TRBV6-1 few TGTGCCAGTGCCACCCGGGGACAGGGGGTCACTGAAGCTTTCTTT CASATRGQGVTEAFF
. 12 TRBJ1-6 TRBV7-9 . TGTGCCAGCAGCTCTCTGAATTCACCCCTCCACTTT CASSSLNSPLHF
. 13 TRBJ2-1 TRBV2 once TGTGCCAGCAGTTTGGGCCCGTACAATGAGCAGTTCTTC CASSLGPYNEQFF
. 12 TRBJ1-4 TRBV25-1 once TGTGCCAGCAGTGACCCGGGGGAAAAACTGTTTTTT CASSDPGEKLFF
TRBD1 16 TRBJ1-1 TRBV7-9 . TGTGCCAGCAGCTTAGGCGGAGGACAGGGTTTAGCTGAAGCTTTCTTT CASSLGGGQGLAEAFF
. 14 TRBJ1-5 TRBV6-5 few TGTGCCAGCAGTTACAGGGAGGGGCACCAGCCCCAGCATTTT CASSYREGHQPQHF
TRBD2 17 TRBJ2-2 TRBV5-1 once TGCGCCAGCAGCCCCCTAACTCCGGGGGGGCACACCGGGGAGCTGTTTTTT CASSPLTPGGHTGELFF
. 15 TRBJ1-5 TRBV7-2 . TGTGCCAGCAGCTTAGGGTCAGGGAGCAATCAGCCCCAGCATTTT CASSLGSGSNQPQHF
TRBD2 15 TRBJ2-1 TRBV7-2 . TGTGCCAGCAGCCCGGGACTAGCTGTTTACAATGAGCAGTTCTTC CASSPGLAVYNEQFF
. 14 TRBJ2-1 TRBV29-1 . TGCAGCGTTGAAGGCCTAGCGCGTCACAATGAGCAGTTCTTC CSVEGLARHNEQFF
. 14 TRBJ1-1 TRBV7-2 . TGTGCCAGCAGCAACGACAGGATGAACACTGAAGCTTTCTTT CASSNDRMNTEAFF
TRBD1 15 TRBJ2-1 TRBV4-2 . TGTGCCAGCAGCTCGGGACAGGGGGCCAACAATGAGCAGTTCTTC CASSSGQGANNEQFF
. 13 TRBJ1-5 TRBV6-6 few TGTGCCAGCAGCAACGGGGGCAATCAGCCCCAGCATTTT CASSNGGNQPQHF
TRBD1 14 TRBJ1-2 TRBV16 . TGTGCCAGCACCCTGACAGGGTCTGGCTATGGCTACACCTTC CASTLTGSGYGYTF
. 16 TRBJ1-5 TRBV19 . TGTGCCAGTAACGGACAGTTTGGACTTAGCAATCAGCCCCAGCATTTT CASNGQFGLSNQPQHF
. 14 TRBJ1-2 TRBV5-6 once TGTGCCAGCAGCTCAAAGGGGATTATCTATGGCTACACCTTC CASSSKGIIYGYTF
TRBD1 12 TRBJ1-2 TRBV28 . TGCCCGTGGAACAGGGGGCTTAGTGGCTACACCTTC CPWNRGLSGYTF
. 14 TRBJ2-7 TRBV19 . TGTGCCAGTAGTATAGGAGGGAGCTCCTACGAGCAGTACTTC CASSIGGSSYEQYF
. 12 TRBJ1-2 TRBV2 once TGTGCCAGCAGGAGCAATAGCTACGGCTACACCTTC CASRSNSYGYTF
. 14 TRBJ2-3 TRBV19 . TGTGCCAGTAAGCCTGGGCAGGACACAGATACGCAGTATTTT CASKPGQDTDTQYF
. 12 TRBJ1-2 TRBV9 . TGTGCCAGCAGCGCCGATAGAAATGGCTACACCTTC CASSADRNGYTF